This T cell receptor beta chain was captured by sequencing in a study of CD8+CD57+ T cells in acquired aplastic anemia. Study-level background: The sorted CD4+ and CD8+ cells yielded an average approximately 3 ug of DNA. The study's findings and limits: There were twenty-nine CD8+ CDR3 sequences that occurred in both patients and controls.

CD8+CD57+ cell expansion had been shown by flow cytometry in patients chosen for sequencing. The cohort consisted entirely of patients having severe acquired aplastic anemia. All patients were therapy-naive when blood was sampled. CDR3 length: 11 amino acids. Germline V gene lookup returns CDR1 MNHEY and CDR2 SVGAGI. V was trimmed by 8 bases and J by 2 bases, leaving 6 bases between them. Genomic DNA templated the TCR beta VDJ and CDR3 profiling. TCRdb reanalysed the reads using MiXCR and keeps one entry per CDR3 protein. The sample includes approximately 220,000 distinct CDR3 sequences, approximately 45% of them seen just once. This clonotype was picked up a small number of times. The antigen is not known.

Sequenced input: sorted CD4+, CD8+, or CD8+CD57+ T cells (not recorded which) from PBMCs. This TCR was sampled from a human donor with aplastic anemia. The chain is built from TRBV6-5 and TRBJ1-1; D not certain. The CDR3 bases are TGTGCCAGCTATACCAACACTGAAGCTTTCTTT. Its protein is CASYTNTEAFF.